Shown below are 6 T cell receptor beta chains from a single sample sequenced in a study of T cells in Graves' hyperthyroidism and ophthalmopathy. The investigators amplified TCR beta CDR3 regions from RNA transcripts. A first-round RT-PCR of the TCR CDR3 used the HTBI primer set. Each CDR3 protein is one row after TCRdb ran MiXCR on the multiplex PCR reads. The sample lists some 490,000 distinct CDR3 sequences, about 20% seen once, with 45% to 50% in the top ten. The sample comprised blood. These receptors all stem from an older woman with Graves' ophthalmopathy.

The chain employs TRBV20-1 and TRBJ2-4; D perhaps matches TRBD2 (7 bases). This CDR3 comprises 14 residues. V was pared by 6 bases and J by 7 bases, with 19 bases between. Per the germline V gene, CDR1 is DFQATT and CDR2 is SNEGSKA (reference sequence). The CDR3 loop is CSAMGTGRGNIQYF. DNA of the CDR3: TGCAGTGCGATGGGTACAGGGCGGGGGAACATTCAGTACTTC.

A note on this clonotype: This may arise from a read error, as a much more abundant clone is one base away. The V call is TRBV12-3 or TRBV12-4, the J call TRBJ2-7; possibly TRBD1 for D (6 bases). V dropped 8 bases and J dropped 3 bases, with 14 bases sitting between them. CDR3 size: 13 residues. CDR3 nucleotides: TGTGCCAGCCTCCAGGGGAACTACTACGAGCAGTACTTC. This sequence encodes CASLQGNYYEQYF.

Here the CDR3 reads CAWSEQLQGGYEQYF. CDR3 in DNA: TGTGCCTGGAGTGAACAACTGCAGGGGGGCTACGAGCAGTACTTC. The rearrangement links TRBV30 to TRBJ2-7; tentatively, D is TRBD1 (7 bases). V lost 1 base, J lost 3 bases, and 16 bases lay in between. The CDR3 sequence is 15 residues long. CDR1 and CDR2 (germline): GTSNPN, SVGIG (reference sequence).

The rearrangement links TRBV11-2 to TRBJ2-3; tentative D call: TRBD1 (5 bases). Germline assignment: CDR1 SGHAT and CDR2 FQNNGV. CDR3 size: 15 residues. Between the trimmed V and J ends, which lost 5 bases and 2 bases, there was a span of 14 bases. CDR3 region: CASSTFDSTTDTQYF. The CDR3 nucleotides are TGTGCCAGCAGCACCTTTGACAGCACCACAGATACGCAGTATTTT.

V and J are TRBV7-2 and TRBJ2-1; TRBD2 matches at 9 bases. Trimming cost V 0 bases and J 12 bases; bases outside gene matches: 12. From germline, CDR1 is SGHTA and CDR2 FQGNSA. This CDR3 is 16 amino acids long. The CDR3 nucleotides read TGTGCCAGCAGCTTAGCGGGGACTAGCTCCTCAGGATGGCAGTTCTTC. This codes for CASSLAGTSSSGWQFF.

The CDR3 DNA is TGCAGTGCCGCGACAGTTGACTTCAACAATGAGCAGTTCTTC. As protein: CSAATVDFNNEQFF. The chain links TRBV20-1 to TRBJ2-1, with a possible D match to TRBD1 (5 bases). Germline V gives CDR1 DFQATT, CDR2 SNEGSKA (reference sequence). V was cut by 6 bases and J by 5 bases, with 17 bases left in between. The length of the CDR3 is 14 residues.